This T cell receptor (beta chain) was obtained from a study of cytomegalovirus exposure and HLA in healthy donors (dated by TCRdb to about 2017). The study in broad terms: An earlier analysis of approximately 640 of the donors reported more than 250 Gb of sequence data and 100 million to 130 million unique TCR beta sequences from 150 million to 200 million T cells. Approximately 300 gigabases of sequencing data and around 80 million unique TCR sequences made up an early release that covered 500 to 650 HLA-typed donors. The genetic ancestry cluster associated with self-reported Caucasian donors included around four fifths of the 300 to 450 genotyped donors. The study aimed to test whether signatures of past pathogen exposure could be identified by cataloging public T cell receptors. The study used immunosequencing to profile the T cell repertoires of approximately 640 subjects and linked those repertoires to cytomegalovirus serostatus. A separate validation cohort of some 130 different subjects was used in addition to the approximately 610-subject first cohort. To predict cytomegalovirus infection status, the study combined high-throughput TCR immunosequencing, statistical association of individual TCRs with disease status, and machine learning. To study patterns of TCR occurrence, a later analysis re-analyzed previously published TCR beta repertoires from 700 or so donors and added high-resolution HLA genotyping. In the later analysis, no new phenotypic data were used to find candidate immune exposures; instead, reliance was placed on TCR beta sequences and their occurrence across donors. An earlier analysis of nearly 600 of the donors applied high-throughput TCR beta sequencing to assess whether each TCR beta V gene segment acted as functional or pseudogenic. Donor age, sex, ethnicity and CMV serostatus were compiled alongside the repertoire data. A later genetic analysis used genome-wide SNP genotypes for about three fifths of the 666 donors, treating that subset as a discovery cohort. Every discovery cohort repertoire had been produced on one sequencing platform. HLA typing included class I and class II loci at four-digit resolution. Typing coverage varied by locus: roughly 629-630 donors for A, B, C, DRB1 and DQB1; roughly 520 for DQA1; around 570 for DPA1; fewer than 480 for DPB1. Roughly five DR-DQ haplotypes were handled as single units for association and clustering, since linkage in the cohort was strong. Among over 350 genotyped donors of the cohort, an average of around 240,000 unique TCR beta nucleotide sequences were sequenced per donor, roughly 20% of them non-productive. What the work shows at the level of the full study, not this receptor alone: Strong co-occurrence of HLA alleles, especially DR and DQ, made assigning TCR associations to individual alleles difficult. V-gene and J-gene trimming of TCR beta chains was associated with a missense DCLRE1C variant in a later genetic analysis, and the association was replicated in an independent cohort. A further reported finding was that TCR beta sequences accurately predicted the HLA-A and HLA-B alleles for most subjects in the first cohort. Specific HLA alleles were associated with 15,000 to 20,000 TCR beta sequences at a false discovery rate of 0.05 in a later analysis. According to a later analysis, parvovirus B19, influenza, CMV and Epstein-Barr virus appeared linked to several top co-occurrence clusters. Some IMGT-functional V segments, including TRBV6-2 and TRBV6-3, could not be told apart with the 87-base-pair reads, so those segments were excluded. CMV serostatus was the only immune exposure information available for the cohort. The authors suggested that the approach could potentially be generalized to other disease states and immunological phenotypes. A cluster of highly shared sequence variants was judged likely to be a technical artifact of the sequencing pipeline. Compared with the 666-donor mean, donors in an Asian-associated ancestry cluster had fewer N-insertions in productive TCRs, according to a later genetic analysis. Sequencing depth was assumed to be roughly uniform across donors in the presence/absence analyses, though that assumption may not hold. In the study, 150 to 200 TCR beta chains were listed as associated with cytomegalovirus. Most TCR sequences were seen in very few donors, while some public TCRs were found in many individuals. The classifier was reported to diagnose cytomegalovirus status with high specificity and sensitivity in both the original cohort and the validation cohort. In a later analysis, HLA-associated TCR beta chains were found to be more clonally expanded and to have lower generation probabilities than equally common non-associated chains. In an earlier analysis of several hundred of the donors, most TCR beta V segments were observed in productive rearrangements about 90% or about 30% of the time, broadly matching IMGT annotations. A later analysis found that TCR association rates varied across HLA loci, with DRB1 alleles showing the most associated TCRs and HLA-C alleles the fewest. In this cohort, only TCR beta chains were sequenced, and detectable features were limited by the absence of alpha or paired-chain data. HLA typing was unavailable for some donors at each locus, so association tests used only the typed subset. In a later analysis, most CMV-associated TCR beta chains were found to appear HLA-restricted, with HLA associations seemingly driven largely by CMV exposure. Linkage disequilibrium might explain the correlated functional status among segregating V segments, but an unknown experimental factor could not be excluded. Approximately 16 rarely observed V segments, including chromosome 9 orphons, were excluded from the earlier analysis of several hundred of the donors because counts were too low. In vitro tests confirmed that a few of the cytomegalovirus-associated TCR beta chains recognize cytomegalovirus antigens.

The cohort was made up of 650 to 700 healthy bone marrow donors. At the time of sampling, every cohort member was nominally healthy, though immune exposures that went unrecorded were likely present. The donor was CMV seronegative and belonged to the group of 350 to 400 seronegative cohort members. Every donor gave a peripheral blood sample, and the peripheral blood mononuclear cells from that sample were used for TCR beta sequencing. Genomic DNA extraction from the blood cell samples was performed with the Qiagen DNeasy Blood Extraction Kit. The protocol used for the library was the immunoSEQ multiplex PCR assay. For the multiplex PCR, a mixture combining 60 forward primers for TCR Vbeta segments and 13 reverse primers for TCR Jbeta segments was used. Amplification of the CDR3 region of rearranged TCR beta genes was performed with a multiplex PCR assay on genomic DNA. Amplified TCR beta libraries were sequenced as 87-base-pair reads on the Illumina HiSeq System. Per the original workflow: A later analysis tallied around 82 million unique TCR beta chains across the 700 or so repertoires, and around 10 million of those chains were shared by two or more donors. Raw reads were error-corrected and collapsed into unique sequences with a nearest-neighbor algorithm that merged closely related sequences to remove PCR and sequencing errors. Alignment of CDR3 sequences to IMGT reference sequences was used to assign V, D and J gene segments. For a sequence to be retained, a match of at least six nucleotides to both a V gene segment and a J gene segment was required. Rearrangements were called productive when the CDR3 lacked stop codons and stayed in frame with V and J; all others were non-productive. Following IMGT convention, CDR3 was defined as the stretch from the second conserved V-encoded cysteine up to the conserved J-encoded phenylalanine. Sequences without an unambiguous match to a single V gene segment were excluded from the earlier analysis of about 640 of the donors. In an earlier analysis of 500 to 750 of the donors, V segments were called functional above 56.7% productive rearrangements and were called segregating when the between-donor standard deviation exceeded 5%. A statistical classification framework was built for diagnosing cytomegalovirus status from the catalog of TCR beta chain sequences. In a later analysis, V and J genes were assigned by comparing TCR nucleotide sequences against IMGT/GENE-DB human TR gene sequences. Using the TCRdist pipeline, a later analysis assigned CDR3 sequences along with most-parsimonious VDJ recombination scenarios. A later analysis defined each TCR beta chain by its CDR3 amino acid sequence plus V-gene family, and excluded reads lacking a unique V-gene family. A later analysis removed 592 highly shared, low-generation-probability nucleotide sequences to deal with suspected cross-contamination and a sequencing artifact. In a later analysis, a clonal expansion index was calculated for each public chain from normalized within-repertoire ranks of inferred template counts. In a later analysis, generation probabilities were computed using a VDJ recombination model fitted to out-of-frame rearrangements, and the results were checked against IGoR. A later analysis scored TCR-TCR, TCR-HLA and TCR-CMV co-occurrence with hypergeometric tests, applying a repertoire-size bias correction to TCR pairs. A later analysis estimated false discovery rates by permuting HLA or CMV assignments 20 times. In a later analysis, co-occurring TCRs were grouped using DBSCAN, with TCRdist sequence similarity added in when clustering inside HLA-allele-positive subsets. Co-occurrence clustering excluded repertoires with fewer than 30,000 or more than 120,000 public chains, plus five with anomalous nucleotide sharing. Not all clones reach the TCRdb copy of this immuneACCESS table, which keeps in-frame sequences only. Checked studies attribute under half of the gap to unresolved V genes and leave the rest unexplained. From that table come the V and J calls and clone size; the DNA was used to work out D and trimming. Within this sample are about 150,000 clones, with nearly 80% of them counted one time only. Roughly 14% of the sample goes to the ten largest clones.

Via the germline V gene, CDR1 is SGHNT and CDR2 YENEEA. V is clipped by 1 base and J by 2 bases, and the sequence between their germline boundaries is 13 bases long. Its CDR3 holds 16 amino acids, cysteine through phenylalanine. Of all the DNA, just the CDR3 is kept, 48 bases in frame from base 1. With regard to this clone: This receptor's antigen is unknown. No base quality values were provided; no much bigger clone lies one nucleotide off.

This TCR came from a middle-aged woman in good health and CMV-seronegative. The sample was PBMCs. The chain is encoded by TRBV11-3 joined to TRBJ2-3; TRBD2 is possibly the D segment (5 matching bases). The nucleotide sequence reads TGTGCCAGCAGCTTAGGGCCGGGGAGTCCCACAGATACGCAGTATTTT. This is translated as CASSLGPGSPTDTQYF.